The present T cell receptor (beta chain) was sequenced within a study of T cells in Graves' hyperthyroidism and ophthalmopathy. Overall study results and limits: A model of 13 V-J features distinguished ophthalmopathy from stable hyperthyroidism. Most thyroid-expanded clonotypes above 0.001 were also found in blood.

The cohort's ophthalmopathy patients, a group with duration under 3 months, had a Clinical Activity Score of at least 3 and a NOSPECS grade of at least 4. Uncontrolled infection, other autoimmune disease, pregnancy or lactation disqualified patients from enrolment. In its sample, this clonotype was seen many times. The target antigen is unknown. RNA transcripts served as the template for amplifying TCR beta CDR3 regions. HTBI primers were used for first-round RT-PCR of the TCR CDR3. Via MiXCR, TCRdb re-called the multiplex PCR reads, giving one row per CDR3 protein. Of 300,000 to 500,000 distinct CDR3 sequences detected, around 15% appear once; the ten largest clones hold over 25%. The germline gives CDR1 KGHSH, CDR2 LQKENI. This CDR3 has 14 residues. V lost 0 bases to trimming and J lost 3 bases, with 7 bases between them.

The receptor's source is a middle-aged man with Graves' ophthalmopathy. The material sequenced was blood. The chain is built from TRBV18 and TRBJ2-3; D is uncertain. CDR3 loop: CASSPPSRTDTQYF. DNA of the CDR3: TGTGCCAGCTCACCACCGTCACGGACAGATACGCAGTATTTT.